The 4 T cell receptor beta chains below were found in one sample sequenced in a study of neurological immune-mediated disorders. TCRdb analysed the 5' RACE reads with MiXCR anew, one entry per CDR3 protein. Here the sample spans roughly 50,000 distinct CDR3 sequences, around 10% being singletons. Input material: PBMCs. Receptors were obtained from a man in his 70s with HTLV-1-associated myelopathy (HAM/TSP).

In this sample, this clonotype turned up many times. The DNA of the CDR3 is TGCAGTGCCCCTCGGAGGGACAGAAACACTGAAGCTTTCTTT. This encodes CSAPRRDRNTEAFF. The chain employs TRBV20-1 and TRBJ1-1; 7 positions match TRBD1. In germline, CDR1 is DFQATT, CDR2 SNEGSKA (reference sequence). The V gene end was trimmed by 6 bases and the J gene end by 2 bases; junction bases not matched to a gene: 9. The CDR3 length is 14 residues.

Remarks on this clonotype: A much larger clonotype is one base distant, so this may be a read error. The chain recombines TRBV6-2 or TRBV6-3 with TRBJ2-1, with TRBD2 as a possible D gene (6 bases). Trimming removed 10 bases at V and 10 bases at J, with 20 bases between. Germline CDR1 and CDR2: MNHEY and SVGEGT. There are 13 residues in the CDR3. Written as DNA, the CDR3 is TGTGCCACCACTTTCGGGAGTGCGGGGGAGCAGTTCTTC. Translation: CATTFGSAGEQFF.

The table lists this clonotype with many counts. This chain joins TRBV9 and TRBJ2-1; TRBD2 agrees at 11 bases. V was clipped by 3 bases and J by 8 bases; unmatched bases: 1. Per the germline V gene, CDR1 is SGDLS and CDR2 is YYNGEE. This CDR3 is 13 amino acids long. The CDR3 here is CASSGGLADEQFF. The CDR3 DNA follows: TGTGCCAGCAGCGGGGGACTAGCGGATGAGCAGTTCTTC.

This clonotype has ten or more counts. The chain couples TRBV5-1 to TRBJ1-1; 9 nucleotides align to TRBD1. V shed 4 bases and J 1 base; nucleotides not matched to a gene: 2. This CDR3 comprises 14 residues. Germline V gene sequence: CDR1 SGHRS, CDR2 YFSETQ. CDR3 coding DNA: TGCGCCAGCAGCACGACAGGGGGGAACACTGAAGCTTTCTTT. Encoded protein: CASSTTGGNTEAFF.